The rows below give T cell receptor beta chains drawn from one sample of a study of cytomegalovirus exposure and HLA in healthy donors. Method: immunoSEQ multiplex PCR; TCRdb's copy keeps in-frame clones and lacks some. Among 140,000 to 150,000 clones, under 85% were seen once, and the ten largest hold approximately 6.3%. The sequenced material came from PBMCs. The receptors were sampled from a woman aged 40-49 years in good health and CMV-seropositive. CDR3s include the opening cysteine and the closing phenylalanine or tryptophan. The D gene is left open where the match is weak. Size tells how often a clone was seen (once, few, many) or the class of an expanded clone, and some rows leave it out.

TRBD1,TRBV5-4,NA,TRBJ1-4,CASSLDRGNEKLFF,TGTGCCAGCAGCCTGGACAGGGGCAATGAAAAACTGTTTTTT
TRBD1,TRBV5-5,NA,TRBJ1-3,CASSVQDRVFGNTIYF,TGTGCCAGCAGCGTTCAGGACAGGGTCTTTGGAAACACCATATATTTT
NA,TRBV11-2,NA,TRBJ1-3,CASSSEGNTIYF,TGTGCCAGCAGCTCGGAGGGAAACACCATATATTTT
NA,TRBV2,NA,TRBJ1-3,CASSEFPDLSGNTIYF,TGTGCCAGCAGTGAATTTCCAGATCTCTCTGGAAACACCATATATTTT
NA,TRBV10-1,NA,TRBJ2-2,CASKSLRGTGELFF,TGCGCCAGCAAATCCCTTAGGGGCACCGGGGAGCTGTTTTTT
NA,TRBV9,NA,TRBJ2-7,CASSTGHNSYEQYF,TGTGCCAGCAGCACCGGACACAACTCCTACGAGCAGTACTTC
TRBD2,TRBV6-1,once,TRBJ2-3,CASSEGGLAGRDTQYF,TGTGCCAGCAGTGAGGGGGGACTAGCGGGGCGGGATACGCAGTATTTT
NA,TRBV19,NA,TRBJ2-5,CASSIRGAQETQYF,TGTGCCAGTAGTATACGGGGGGCCCAAGAGACCCAGTACTTC
NA,TRBV28,NA,TRBJ2-7,CASSFSRGGSYEQYF,TGTGCCAGCAGTTTCAGTCGAGGGGGCTCCTACGAGCAGTACTTC
TRBD2,TRBV30,NA,TRBJ2-1,CAWETSQGRFF,TGTGCCTGGGAGACTAGCCAAGGGCGATTCTTC
NA,TRBV10-1,once,TRBJ2-3,CASSESLTSQTGTDTQYF,TGCGCCAGCAGTGAGTCGTTAACTAGCCAGACGGGCACAGATACGCAGTATTTT
NA,TRBV5-1,NA,TRBJ2-3,CASYPTAGTDTQYF,TGCGCCAGCTACCCCACAGCTGGTACAGATACGCAGTATTTT
TRBD1,TRBV6-4,NA,TRBJ2-5,CASSDGTGGGETQYF,TGTGCCAGCAGTGATGGGACAGGGGGCGGAGAGACCCAGTACTTC
NA,TRBV10-3,NA,TRBJ2-5,CAIRERDKETQYF,TGTGCCATCAGAGAGCGGGACAAAGAGACCCAGTACTTC
NA,TRBV6-6,NA,TRBJ1-2,CASSRDVGGGYTF,TGTGCCAGCAGCCGGGATGTCGGCGGGGGCTACACCTTC
NA,TRBV5-4,NA,TRBJ2-1,CASSLAAETYNEQFF,TGTGCCAGCAGCTTGGCAGCGGAGACCTACAATGAGCAGTTCTTC
TRBD1,TRBV5-1,NA,TRBJ2-2,CASSQGTGGFTGELFF,TGCGCCAGCAGCCAGGGCACAGGGGGCTTCACCGGGGAGCTGTTTTTT
NA,TRBV10-3,NA,TRBJ1-5,CAIASGGSYQPQHF,TGTGCCATCGCATCCGGAGGGTCTTACCAGCCCCAGCATTTT
TRBD1,TRBV10-2,NA,TRBJ1-5,CASSTGTGDQPQHF,TGCGCCAGCAGCACCGGGACAGGTGATCAGCCCCAGCATTTT
NA,TRBV30,NA,TRBJ1-1,CAWTEGIWDTEAFF,TGTGCCTGGACCGAGGGCATTTGGGACACTGAAGCTTTCTTT
NA,TRBV7-9,NA,TRBJ1-1,CASSLRDRAFF,TGTGCCAGCAGCTTACGAGATAGAGCTTTCTTT
NA,TRBV25-1,NA,TRBJ1-1,CASSESATNEAFF,TGTGCCAGCAGTGAATCCGCGACAAACGAAGCTTTCTTT
NA,TRBV9,NA,TRBJ1-2,CASSVGTQGHSGYTF,TGTGCCAGCAGCGTAGGGACGCAGGGGCACTCTGGCTACACCTTC
NA,TRBV7-9,NA,TRBJ1-6,CASSNRQEINSPLHF,TGTGCCAGCAGCAACCGACAGGAGATTAATTCACCCCTCCACTTT
TRBD1,TRBV6-5,once,TRBJ2-7,CASSSTGDEQYF,TGTGCCAGCAGCTCTACAGGGGACGAGCAGTACTTC
TRBD1,TRBV18,few,TRBJ2-7,CASSPIQGSSYEQYF,TGTGCCAGCTCACCAATACAGGGGAGCTCCTACGAGCAGTACTTC
NA,TRBV7-9,NA,TRBJ1-1,CASSFTEREAFF,TGTGCCAGCAGCTTCACAGAAAGAGAAGCTTTCTTT
NA,TRBV10-3,NA,TRBJ2-2,CAIGQSFANTGELFF,TGTGCCATAGGACAGTCGTTCGCGAACACCGGGGAGCTGTTTTTT
NA,TRBV2,NA,TRBJ2-5,CASRGLGGETQYF,TGTGCCAGCAGGGGGTTAGGAGGAGAGACCCAGTACTTC
NA,TRBV28,NA,TRBJ1-1,CASSLGAGPGRTEAFF,TGTGCCAGCAGTTTAGGGGCCGGCCCGGGTCGCACTGAAGCTTTCTTT
NA,TRBV5-1,NA,TRBJ2-7,CASRRRTETYEQYF,TGCGCCAGCAGGAGGAGGACGGAAACCTACGAGCAGTACTTC
TRBD2,TRBV7-9,NA,TRBJ2-3,CASKRGSTDTQYF,TGTGCCAGCAAGCGGGGGAGCACAGATACGCAGTATTTT
TRBD1,TRBV6-1,NA,TRBJ2-5,CASSYRGPQETQYF,TGTGCCAGCAGCTACAGGGGGCCCCAAGAGACCCAGTACTTC
NA,TRBV18,NA,TRBJ1-1,CASSPPVRYTEAFF,TGTGCCAGCTCACCACCAGTCAGATACACTGAAGCTTTCTTT
TRBD2,TRBV5-1,NA,TRBJ2-1,CASSLYGTSGASSYNEQFF,TGCGCCAGCAGCTTGTACGGGACTAGCGGGGCAAGCTCCTACAATGAGCAGTTCTTC
TRBD1,TRBV19,NA,TRBJ2-6,CASTDRGGANVLTF,TGTGCCAGTACGGACAGGGGTGGGGCCAACGTCCTGACTTTC
TRBD2,TRBV7-9,NA,TRBJ2-7,CASSHIPAGDYEQYF,TGTGCCAGCAGCCACATCCCAGCGGGGGATTACGAGCAGTACTTC
NA,TRBV10-3,NA,TRBJ1-2,CAISDAGFGYTF,TGTGCCATCAGTGACGCAGGGTTTGGCTACACCTTC
TRBD1,TRBV5-4,NA,TRBJ1-1,CASSFQGVTEAFF,TGTGCCAGCAGCTTCCAGGGGGTTACTGAAGCTTTCTTT
TRBD2,TRBV11-2,few,TRBJ2-1,CASSSPSGGGYNEQFF,TGTGCCAGCAGCTCTCCCTCCGGCGGGGGGTACAATGAGCAGTTCTTC
NA,TRBV5-4,NA,TRBJ1-3,CASSFRSGNTIYF,TGTGCCAGCAGCTTCCGCTCTGGAAACACCATATATTTT
TRBD1,TRBV7-9,NA,TRBJ2-1,CASSLTGGVDEQFF,TGTGCCAGCAGCTTGACAGGGGGGGTCGATGAGCAGTTCTTC
NA,TRBV5-1,NA,TRBJ1-2,CASSLEGEGYYGYTF,TGCGCCAGCAGCTTGGAGGGTGAGGGATACTATGGCTACACCTTC
TRBD2,TRBV5-6,NA,TRBJ2-1,CASSWGPSGIYNEQFF,TGTGCCAGCAGCTGGGGCCCTAGCGGGATATACAATGAGCAGTTCTTC
NA,TRBV6-5,NA,TRBJ2-7,CASSYSILARDYEQYF,TGTGCCAGCAGTTACTCGATTCTGGCCAGGGACTACGAGCAGTACTTC
NA,TRBV10-3,NA,TRBJ1-1,CAIQGMNTEAFF,TGTGCCATACAGGGTATGAACACTGAAGCTTTCTTT
TRBD2,TRBV7-3,few,TRBJ2-5,CASSFSSGGGPETQYF,TGTGCCAGCAGCTTCTCTAGCGGGGGGGGTCCTGAGACCCAGTACTTC
TRBD1,TRBV4-1,NA,TRBJ1-5,CASSQSSDRGRSSNQPQHF,TGCGCCAGCAGCCAAAGTTCAGACAGGGGGAGGTCGAGCAATCAGCCCCAGCATTTT
NA,TRBV7-9,few,TRBJ2-2,CALSGLFTGELFF,TGTGCCCTGAGTGGGCTTTTTACCGGGGAGCTGTTTTTT
NA,TRBV9,NA,TRBJ1-3,CASSGGGRYGNTIYF,TGTGCCAGCAGCGGCGGAGGGCGATATGGAAACACCATATATTTT
NA,TRBV5-1,NA,TRBJ1-1,CASSLELGDTEAFF,TGCGCCAGCAGCTTGGAGTTAGGGGACACGGAAGCTTTCTTT
NA,TRBV7-9,NA,TRBJ2-6,CASSLDGAGANVLTF,TGTGCCAGCAGCTTAGACGGGGCTGGGGCCAACGTCCTGACTTTC
NA,TRBV2,NA,TRBJ2-1,CASSWSGTLNEQFF,TGTGCCAGCAGCTGGTCAGGAACCCTTAATGAGCAGTTCTTC
TRBD2,TRBV7-7,few,TRBJ2-5,CASSPLAGVQETQYF,TGTGCCAGCAGCCCCTTGGCGGGGGTGCAAGAGACCCAGTACTTC